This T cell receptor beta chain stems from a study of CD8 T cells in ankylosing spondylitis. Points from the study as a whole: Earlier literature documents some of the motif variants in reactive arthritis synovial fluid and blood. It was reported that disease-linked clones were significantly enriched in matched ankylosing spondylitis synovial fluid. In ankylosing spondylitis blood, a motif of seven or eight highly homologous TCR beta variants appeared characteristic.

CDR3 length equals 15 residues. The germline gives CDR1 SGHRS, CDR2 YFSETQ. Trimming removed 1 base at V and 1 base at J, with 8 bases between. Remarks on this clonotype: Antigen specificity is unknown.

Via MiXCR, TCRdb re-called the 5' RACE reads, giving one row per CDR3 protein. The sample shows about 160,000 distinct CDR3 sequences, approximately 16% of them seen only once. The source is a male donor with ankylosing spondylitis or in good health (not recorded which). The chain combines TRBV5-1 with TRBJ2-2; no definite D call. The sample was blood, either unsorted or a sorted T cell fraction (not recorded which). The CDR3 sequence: CASSLPQLNTGELFF. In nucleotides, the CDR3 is TGCGCCAGCAGCTTGCCCCAGTTGAACACCGGGGAGCTGTTTTTT. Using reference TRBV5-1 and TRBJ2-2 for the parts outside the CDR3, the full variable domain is KAGVTQTPRYLIKTRGQQVTLSCSPISGHRSVSWYQQTPGQGLQFLFEYFSETQRNKGNFPGRFSGRQFSNSRSEMNVSTLELGDSALYLCASSLPQLNTGELFFGEGSRLTVL.